Described below is a single T cell receptor (beta chain) sequence and its context. The antigen is not known. Within the sample, other DNA sequences also encode this same CDR3. This sample stems from a study of shared clonotypes between healthy human individuals. Across the whole study: Plates per donor: three CD4 naive, three CD4 memory, two CD8 naive, one CD8 memory.

Deep was the level at which the assay was run. Data came from immunoSEQ multiplex PCR; TCRdb stores just in-frame clones and leaves some out. The data contain 2 million to 3 million clones, around nine tenths of them singletons. Points from the study as a whole: Non-shared clonotypes had lower generation probabilities than those shared by all four donors.

Splitting of CD4+ cells produced CD45RA+ naive and CD45RA-negative memory subsets. Sequences were obtained from naive CD4+ T cells sorted from blood. Subset meaning: CD45RA+ positively selected. The origin of this receptor is a man aged 18 to 35 in good health.

In DNA form, the CDR3 reads TGCGCCAGCAGCCTGGGACTAGCGGGGGGCACAGATACGCAGTATTTT. As protein: CASSLGLAGGTDTQYF. The chain joins TRBV5-1 to TRBJ2-3, with TRBD2 matching 14 bases. The V gene end was trimmed by 4 bases and the J gene end by 1 base; junction bases not matched to a gene: 2. This CDR3 region has 16 residues. Per germline, CDR1 SGHRS and CDR2 YFSETQ. Variable domain in full (rest from reference TRBV5-1 and TRBJ2-3): KAGVTQTPRYLIKTRGQQVTLSCSPISGHRSVSWYQQTPGQGLQFLFEYFSETQRNKGNFPGRFSGRQFSNSRSEMNVSTLELGDSALYLCASSLGLAGGTDTQYFGPGTRLTVL.